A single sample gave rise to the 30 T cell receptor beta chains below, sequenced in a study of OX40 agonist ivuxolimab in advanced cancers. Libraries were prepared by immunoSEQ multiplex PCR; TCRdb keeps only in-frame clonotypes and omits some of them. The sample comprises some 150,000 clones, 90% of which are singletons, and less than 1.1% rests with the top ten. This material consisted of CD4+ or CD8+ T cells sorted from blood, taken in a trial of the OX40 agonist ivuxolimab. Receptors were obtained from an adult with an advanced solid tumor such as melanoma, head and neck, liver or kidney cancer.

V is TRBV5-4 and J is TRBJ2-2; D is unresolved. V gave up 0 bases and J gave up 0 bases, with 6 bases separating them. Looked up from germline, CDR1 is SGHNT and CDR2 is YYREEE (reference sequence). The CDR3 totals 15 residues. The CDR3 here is CASSLDSPNTGELFF. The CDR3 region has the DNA TGTGCCAGCAGCTTGGACTCGCCGAACACCGGGGAGCTGTTTTTT. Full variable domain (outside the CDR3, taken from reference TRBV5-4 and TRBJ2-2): ETGVTQSPTHLIKTRGQQVTLRCSSQSGHNTVSWYQQALGQGPQFIFQYYREEENGRGNFPPRFSGLQFPNYSSELNVNALELDDSALYLCASSLDSPNTGELFFGEGSRLTVL.

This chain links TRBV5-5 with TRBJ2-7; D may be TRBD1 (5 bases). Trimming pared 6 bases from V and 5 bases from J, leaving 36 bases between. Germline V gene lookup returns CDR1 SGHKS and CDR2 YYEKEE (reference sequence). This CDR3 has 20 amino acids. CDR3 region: CASTPQSRLPAMAGSDEQYF. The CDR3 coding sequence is TGTGCCAGCACCCCTCAAAGCCGACTCCCGGCCATGGCAGGGTCGGACGAGCAGTACTTC.

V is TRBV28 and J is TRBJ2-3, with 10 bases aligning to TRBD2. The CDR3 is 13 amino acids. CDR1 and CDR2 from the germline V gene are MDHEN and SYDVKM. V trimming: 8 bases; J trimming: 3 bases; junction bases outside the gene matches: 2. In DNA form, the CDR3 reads TGTGCCAGCCGGACTAGCGGTACAGATACGCAGTATTTT. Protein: CASRTSGTDTQYF.

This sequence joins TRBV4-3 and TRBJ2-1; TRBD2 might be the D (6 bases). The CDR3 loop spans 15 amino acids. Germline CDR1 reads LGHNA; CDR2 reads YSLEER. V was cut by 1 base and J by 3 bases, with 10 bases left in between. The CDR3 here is CASSQVRLDYNEQFF. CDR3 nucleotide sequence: TGCGCCAGCAGCCAAGTGAGACTAGACTACAATGAGCAGTTCTTC.

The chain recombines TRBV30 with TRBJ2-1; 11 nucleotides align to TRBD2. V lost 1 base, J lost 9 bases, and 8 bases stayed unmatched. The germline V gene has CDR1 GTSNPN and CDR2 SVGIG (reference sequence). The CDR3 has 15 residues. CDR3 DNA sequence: TGTGCCTGGAGTGATACTAGCGGGAGACCTGGTGAGCAGTTCTTC. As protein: CAWSDTSGRPGEQFF.

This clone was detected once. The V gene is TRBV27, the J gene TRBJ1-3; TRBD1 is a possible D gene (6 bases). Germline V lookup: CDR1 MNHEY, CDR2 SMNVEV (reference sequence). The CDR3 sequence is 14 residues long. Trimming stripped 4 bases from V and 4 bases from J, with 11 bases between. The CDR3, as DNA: TGTGCCAGCAGTTCACAGGGATGGGGAAACACCATATATTTT. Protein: CASSSQGWGNTIYF.

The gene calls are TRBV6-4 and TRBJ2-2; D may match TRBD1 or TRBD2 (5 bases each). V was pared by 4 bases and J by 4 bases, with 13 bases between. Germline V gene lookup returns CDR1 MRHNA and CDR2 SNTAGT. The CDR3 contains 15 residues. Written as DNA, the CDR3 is TGTGCCAGCAGTGCGAAAACGGGGCCCACCGGGGAGCTGTTTTTT. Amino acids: CASSAKTGPTGELFF.

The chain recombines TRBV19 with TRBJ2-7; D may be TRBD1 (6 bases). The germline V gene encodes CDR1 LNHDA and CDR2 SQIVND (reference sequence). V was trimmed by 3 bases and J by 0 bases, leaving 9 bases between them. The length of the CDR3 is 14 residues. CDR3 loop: CASSIQGSSYEQYF. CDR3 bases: TGTGCCAGTAGTATCCAGGGGAGCTCCTACGAGCAGTACTTC.

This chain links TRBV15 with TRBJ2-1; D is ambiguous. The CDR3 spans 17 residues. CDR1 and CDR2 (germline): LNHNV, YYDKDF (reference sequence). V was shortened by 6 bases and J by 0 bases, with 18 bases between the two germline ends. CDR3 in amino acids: CATRPTRAVPSYNEQFF. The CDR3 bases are TGTGCCACCAGGCCGACCCGGGCGGTTCCCTCCTACAATGAGCAGTTCTTC.

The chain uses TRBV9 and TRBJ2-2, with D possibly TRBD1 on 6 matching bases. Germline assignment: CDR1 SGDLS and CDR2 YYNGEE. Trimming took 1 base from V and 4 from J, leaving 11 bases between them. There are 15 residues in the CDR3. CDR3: CASSVRTGSTGELFF. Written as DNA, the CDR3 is TGTGCCAGCAGCGTACGAACAGGGTCCACCGGGGAGCTGTTTTTT.

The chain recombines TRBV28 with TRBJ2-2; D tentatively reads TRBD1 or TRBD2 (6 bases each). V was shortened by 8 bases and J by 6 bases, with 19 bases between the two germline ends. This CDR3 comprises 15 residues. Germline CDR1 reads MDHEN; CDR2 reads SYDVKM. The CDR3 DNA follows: TGTGCCAGCGGGGGCCGGACTAAATATGCCGGGGAGCTGTTTTTT. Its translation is CASGGRTKYAGELFF.

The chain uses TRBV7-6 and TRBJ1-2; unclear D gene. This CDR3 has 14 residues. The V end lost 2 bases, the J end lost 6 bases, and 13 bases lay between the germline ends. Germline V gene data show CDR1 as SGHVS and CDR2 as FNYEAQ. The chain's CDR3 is CASSLTLNSHGYTF. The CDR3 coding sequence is TGTGCCAGCAGCTTAACTCTGAACAGTCATGGCTACACCTTC.

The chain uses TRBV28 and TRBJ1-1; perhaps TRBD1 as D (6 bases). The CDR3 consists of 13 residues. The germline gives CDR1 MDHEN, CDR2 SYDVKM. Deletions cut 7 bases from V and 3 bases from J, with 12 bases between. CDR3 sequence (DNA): TGTGCCAGCATACGGGGGCTCGACACTGAAGCTTTCTTT. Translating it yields CASIRGLDTEAFF.

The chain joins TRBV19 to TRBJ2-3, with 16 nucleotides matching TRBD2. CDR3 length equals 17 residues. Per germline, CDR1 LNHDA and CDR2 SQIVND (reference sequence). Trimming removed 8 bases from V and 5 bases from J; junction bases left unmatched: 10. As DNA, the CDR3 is TGTGCCAGTGTTGCCGGGACTAGCGGGAGGGCCGTAGATACGCAGTATTTT. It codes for CASVAGTSGRAVDTQYF.

CDR3 in amino acids: CASSSDYPSTDTQYF. The CDR3 region has the DNA TGTGCCAGCAGTTCTGATTACCCTAGCACAGATACGCAGTATTTT. V gene TRBV28 combines with J gene TRBJ2-3; unclear D gene. V lost 4 bases and J lost 0, with 11 bases in between. Germline CDR1 is MDHEN and CDR2 is SYDVKM. The CDR3 runs 15 residues.

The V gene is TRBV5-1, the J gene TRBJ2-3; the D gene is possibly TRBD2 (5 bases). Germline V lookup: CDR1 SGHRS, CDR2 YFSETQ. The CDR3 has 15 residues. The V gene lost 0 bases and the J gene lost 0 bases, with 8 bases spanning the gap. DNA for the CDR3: TGCGCCAGCAGCTTGGGGTGGACTAGCACAGATACGCAGTATTTT. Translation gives CASSLGWTSTDTQYF.

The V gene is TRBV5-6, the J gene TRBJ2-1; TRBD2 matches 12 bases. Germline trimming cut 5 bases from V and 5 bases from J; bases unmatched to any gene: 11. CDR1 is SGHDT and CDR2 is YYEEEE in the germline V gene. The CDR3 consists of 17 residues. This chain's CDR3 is CASSVRVRLAGDNEQFF. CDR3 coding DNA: TGTGCCAGCAGTGTCCGTGTGAGACTAGCGGGGGACAATGAGCAGTTCTTC.

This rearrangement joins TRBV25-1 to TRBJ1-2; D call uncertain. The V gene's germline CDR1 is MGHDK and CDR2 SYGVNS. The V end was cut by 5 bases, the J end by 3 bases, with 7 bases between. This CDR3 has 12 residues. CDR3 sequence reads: CASSNGDYGYTF. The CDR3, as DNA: TGTGCCAGCAGTAACGGTGACTATGGCTACACCTTC.

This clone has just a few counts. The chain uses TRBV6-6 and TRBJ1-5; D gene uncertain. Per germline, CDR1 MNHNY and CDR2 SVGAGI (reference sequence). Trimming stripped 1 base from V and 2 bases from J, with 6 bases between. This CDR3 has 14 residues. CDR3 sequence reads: CASSYWQGNQPQHF. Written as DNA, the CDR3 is TGTGCCAGCAGTTACTGGCAGGGCAATCAGCCCCAGCATTTT.

The CDR3 DNA follows: TGTGCCATAGAACGCACCGGGGAGCTGTTTTTT. Translated: CAIERTGELFF. This chain uses TRBV12-1 with TRBJ2-2; the D call in the table, TRBD2, was not verified against the DNA. TRBV12-1 is a listed pseudogene. The CDR3 length is 11 residues.

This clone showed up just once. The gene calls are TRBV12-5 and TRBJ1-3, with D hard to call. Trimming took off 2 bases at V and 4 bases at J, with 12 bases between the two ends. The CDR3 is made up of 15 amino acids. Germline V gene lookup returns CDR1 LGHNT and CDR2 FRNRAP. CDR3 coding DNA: TGTGCTAGTGGTTTGTTCGTTTCCGGGGGAAACACCATATATTTT. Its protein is CASGLFVSGGNTIYF.

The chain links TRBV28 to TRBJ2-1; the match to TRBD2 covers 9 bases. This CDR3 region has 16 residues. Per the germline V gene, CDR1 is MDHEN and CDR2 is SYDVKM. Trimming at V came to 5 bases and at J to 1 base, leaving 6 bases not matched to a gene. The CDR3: CASSSLAGSSYNEQFF. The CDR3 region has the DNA TGTGCCAGCAGTAGTCTAGCGGGATCGTCCTACAATGAGCAGTTCTTC.

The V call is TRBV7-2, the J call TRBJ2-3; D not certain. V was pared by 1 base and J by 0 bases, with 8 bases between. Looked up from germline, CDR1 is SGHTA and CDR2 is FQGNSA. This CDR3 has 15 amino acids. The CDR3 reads CASSLETLSTDTQYF. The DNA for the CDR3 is TGTGCCAGCAGCTTAGAAACGCTCAGCACAGATACGCAGTATTTT.

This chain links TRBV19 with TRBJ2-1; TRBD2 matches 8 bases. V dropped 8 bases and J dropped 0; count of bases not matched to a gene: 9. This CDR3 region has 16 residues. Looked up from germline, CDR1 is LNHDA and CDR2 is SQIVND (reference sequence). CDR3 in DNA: TGTGCCAGTTCGGCGGGAGGCACCTACTCCTACAATGAGCAGTTCTTC. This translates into CASSAGGTYSYNEQFF.

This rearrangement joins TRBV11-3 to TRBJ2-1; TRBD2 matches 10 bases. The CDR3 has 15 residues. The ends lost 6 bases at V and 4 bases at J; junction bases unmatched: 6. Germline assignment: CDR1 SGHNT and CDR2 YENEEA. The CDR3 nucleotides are TGTGCCAGCAGTGCGGGACTAGCGATTTACAATGAGCAGTTCTTC. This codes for CASSAGLAIYNEQFF.

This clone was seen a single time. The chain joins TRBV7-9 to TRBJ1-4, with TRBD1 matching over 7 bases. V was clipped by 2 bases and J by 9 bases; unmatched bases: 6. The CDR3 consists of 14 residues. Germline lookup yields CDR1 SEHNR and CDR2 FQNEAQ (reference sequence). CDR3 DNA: TGTGCCAGCAGCTTAAACGGACAGGTGAAAAAACTGTTTTTT. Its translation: CASSLNGQVKKLFF.

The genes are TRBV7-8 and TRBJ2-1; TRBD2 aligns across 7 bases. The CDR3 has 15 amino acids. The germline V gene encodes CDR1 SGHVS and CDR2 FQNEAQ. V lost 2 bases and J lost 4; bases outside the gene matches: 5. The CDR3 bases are TGTGCCAGCAGCTTACTAGCGGCGGCTTACAATGAGCAGTTCTTC. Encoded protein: CASSLLAAAYNEQFF.

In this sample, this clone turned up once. In DNA, the CDR3 is TGTGCCAGTAGTATAGCGACTAGCGGGTTCTACGAGCAGTACTTC. Translated, it gives CASSIATSGFYEQYF. The genes are TRBV19 and TRBJ2-7, with 10 bases identical to TRBD2. The CDR3 sequence is 15 residues long. Unmatched junction bases numbered 3, after V lost 1 base and J lost 3 bases. CDR1 and CDR2 from the germline V gene are LNHDA and SQIVND (reference sequence).

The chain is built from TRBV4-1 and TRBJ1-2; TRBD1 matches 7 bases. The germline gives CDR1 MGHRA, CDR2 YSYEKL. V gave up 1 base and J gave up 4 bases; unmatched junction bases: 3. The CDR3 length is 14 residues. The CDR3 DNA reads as TGCGCCAGCAGCCAAGGGGACAGCTCCTATGGCTACACCTTC. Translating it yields CASSQGDSSYGYTF.

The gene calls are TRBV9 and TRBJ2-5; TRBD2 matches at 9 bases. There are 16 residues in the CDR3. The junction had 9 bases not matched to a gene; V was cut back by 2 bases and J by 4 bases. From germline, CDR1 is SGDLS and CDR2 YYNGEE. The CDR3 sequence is CASSVRASGDRETQYF. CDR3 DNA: TGTGCCAGCAGCGTCAGGGCTAGCGGGGACAGAGAGACCCAGTACTTC.